The present entry profiles one T cell receptor (beta chain) with its context. The antigen is undetermined. These data are taken from a study of high-grade serous ovarian cancer treatment subgroups. Findings of the study overall: TCR clonal relatedness correlated positively with neoantigen level.

Some clones are missing from TCRdb's copy, which holds only in-frame ones; the method was immunoSEQ multiplex PCR. The sample gives about 9,100 clones, more than 85% of which show up once; around 1.8% is in the top ten. Trimming cost V 3 bases and J 3 bases, with 9 bases left between them. Germline-derived CDR1 and CDR2 are GTSNPN and SVGIG (reference sequence). The CDR3 covers 12 residues. Tumor samples were obtained before definitive surgery or chemotherapy. The V call is TRBV30, the J call TRBJ2-7; possible D gene TRBD2, 6 bases. Sequenced: tumor tissue. The sequence was obtained from a human donor with high-grade serous ovarian cancer. The CDR3 region is CAWRPGSYEQYF. In nucleotides, the CDR3 is TGTGCCTGGAGACCCGGGAGCTACGAGCAGTACTTC.